This entry features one TCR beta chain sequence. Its antigen is unknown. The data stem from a study of PD-1 blockade in classical Hodgkin lymphoma. Broader study findings: It was reported that newly diagnosed patients had less baseline TCR diversity than healthy donors.

The germline CDR1 and CDR2 sequences are GTSNPN and SVGIG (reference sequence). Trimming removed 6 bases from V and 4 bases from J; junction bases left unmatched: 5. This CDR3 spans 13 amino acids. Time point given: cycle 4 day 1 (C4D1), after five to seven weeks of nivolumab. All patients experienced relapse after autologous stem cell transplantation, and brentuximab vedotin exposure was variable. The protocol was immunoSEQ multiplex PCR, while the TCRdb copy is restricted to in-frame clones and leaves out a portion. The data hold under 25,000 clones, with approximately 76% observed a single time. This TCR came from a human donor with classical Hodgkin lymphoma. The rearrangement links TRBV30 to TRBJ2-5; 10 bases fit TRBD1. The source material was peripheral blood mononuclear cells (PBMCs), sampled before the fourth cycle of nivolumab. The CDR3 DNA reads TGTGCCTGCAACCGGGACAGGGGAGAGACCCAGTACTTC. It is translated as CACNRDRGETQYF.